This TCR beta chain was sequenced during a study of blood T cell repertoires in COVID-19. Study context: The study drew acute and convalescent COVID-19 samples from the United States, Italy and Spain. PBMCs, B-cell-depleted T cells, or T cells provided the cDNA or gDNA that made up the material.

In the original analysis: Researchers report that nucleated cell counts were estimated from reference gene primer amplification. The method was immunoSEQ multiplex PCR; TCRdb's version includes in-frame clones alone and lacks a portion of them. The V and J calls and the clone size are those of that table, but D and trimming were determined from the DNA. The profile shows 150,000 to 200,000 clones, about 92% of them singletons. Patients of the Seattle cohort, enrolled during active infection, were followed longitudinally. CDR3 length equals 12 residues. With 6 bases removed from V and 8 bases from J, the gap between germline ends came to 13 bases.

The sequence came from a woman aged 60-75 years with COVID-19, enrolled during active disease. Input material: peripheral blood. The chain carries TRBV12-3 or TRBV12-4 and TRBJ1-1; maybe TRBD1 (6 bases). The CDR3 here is CASSPEGGEAFF. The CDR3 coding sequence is TGTGCCAGCAGCCCCGAGGGGGGGGAAGCTTTCTTT.